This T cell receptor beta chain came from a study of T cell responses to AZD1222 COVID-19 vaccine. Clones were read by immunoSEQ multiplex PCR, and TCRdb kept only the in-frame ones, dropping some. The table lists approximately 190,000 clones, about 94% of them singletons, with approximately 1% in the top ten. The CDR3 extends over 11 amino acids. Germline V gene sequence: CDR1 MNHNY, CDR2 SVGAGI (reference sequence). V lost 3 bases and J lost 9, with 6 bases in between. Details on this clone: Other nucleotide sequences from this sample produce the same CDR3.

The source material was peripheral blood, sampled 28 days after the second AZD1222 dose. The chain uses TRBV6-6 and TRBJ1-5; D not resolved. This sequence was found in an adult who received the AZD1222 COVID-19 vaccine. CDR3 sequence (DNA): TGTGCCAGCAGTTATTCCGGGCCCCAGCATTTT. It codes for CASSYSGPQHF.